This T cell receptor beta chain was captured in a study of blood T cell repertoires in COVID-19. Using immunoSEQ multiplex PCR, the repertoire was profiled, and TCRdb retains in-frame clones only, with some absent. The table records 150,000 or so clones, 87% of them present only once. The V segment lost 2 bases and the J segment 10 bases; nucleotides outside the gene matches: 8. This CDR3 is 15 amino acids long. CDR1 SEHNR and CDR2 FQNEAQ come from the germline V gene (reference sequence). The source of this sequence is a woman in her thirties or forties who had been exposed to COVID-19. The specimen sequenced was PBMCs or T cells enriched from blood (not recorded which). V and J are TRBV7-9 and TRBJ1-6; 7 bases are shared with TRBD1. The CDR3 coding sequence is TGTGCCAGCAGCTTAAGTGGGCAGGGGGGATCACCCCTCCACTTT. Amino acids: CASSLSGQGGSPLHF.